These T cell receptor beta chains were read from a single sample in a study of blood T cell repertoires in COVID-19. Measured with immunoSEQ multiplex PCR; TCRdb has only the in-frame clones, and not every one. The sample has 250,000 to 400,000 clones; around 88% are singletons. The sequenced material came from peripheral blood. These receptors all stem from a woman in her thirties with COVID-19, enrolled during active disease. CDR3s include the opening cysteine and the closing phenylalanine or tryptophan. D genes are given only for firm matches. Clone size is given for some rows only: seen once, a few or many times, or a class if the clone is expanded.

>TRBV6-5|NA|TRBJ1-6|NA
CASSYTGVGGDSPLHF
TGTGCCAGCAGTTACACGGGAGTAGGTGGGGATTCACCCCTCCACTTT
>TRBV3-1/TRBV3-2|TRBD2|TRBJ2-5|NA
CASSQEWSTSPLQETQYF
TGTGCCAGCAGCCAAGAGTGGTCGACTAGCCCACTTCAAGAGACCCAGTACTTC
>TRBV4-1|NA|TRBJ1-6|once
CASSLQQGRSYNSPLHF
TGCGCCAGCAGCCTACAACAGGGCCGCTCCTATAATTCACCCCTCCACTTT
>TRBV4-2|TRBD2|TRBJ2-2|NA
CASSLGLAHGELFF
TGTGCCAGCAGCCTGGGACTAGCGCACGGGGAGCTGTTTTTT
>TRBV27|NA|TRBJ1-1|NA
CASRSNSGTEAFF
TGTGCCAGCAGATCGAACAGCGGTACTGAAGCTTTCTTT
>TRBV15|TRBD2|TRBJ2-5|NA
CATSRGTSGRSETQYF
TGTGCCACCAGCAGAGGGACTAGCGGGCGGTCAGAGACCCAGTACTTC
>TRBV5-1|TRBD1|TRBJ2-3|NA
CASRTGISTDTQYF
TGCGCCAGCAGGACAGGGATCTCCACAGATACGCAGTATTTT
>TRBV12-2|NA|TRBJ2-1|NA
CASRLGLAGEYEQFF
TGTGCAAGTCGCTTAGGCCTAGCGGGGGAGTATGAGCAGTTCTTC
>TRBV13|NA|TRBJ2-3|NA
CASSLDGGGDTQYF
TGTGCCAGCAGCTTAGACGGGGGAGGAGATACGCAGTATTTT
>TRBV30|NA|TRBJ2-1|NA
CAFPDSSDRNEQFF
TGTGCCTTCCCGGACAGCTCTGACAGGAATGAGCAGTTCTTC
>TRBV7-9|NA|TRBJ1-1|NA
CASSPDTSRTEAFF
TGTGCCAGCAGCCCGGACACCAGTCGAACTGAAGCTTTCTTT
>TRBV19|NA|TRBJ1-5|NA
CASSNGGGNQPQHF
TGTGCCAGTAGCAACGGGGGGGGGAATCAGCCCCAGCATTTT
>TRBV29-1|NA|TRBJ1-2|NA
CSVVLGGYGYTF
TGCAGCGTTGTTTTGGGGGGCTATGGCTACACCTTC
>TRBV5-4|NA|TRBJ1-6|NA
CASSSTAYNSPLHF
TGTGCCAGCAGCTCGACAGCCTATAATTCACCCCTCCACTTT
>TRBV9|NA|TRBJ2-7|NA
CASSVLTGRLYEQYF
TGTGCCAGCAGCGTATTGACAGGGAGGCTCTACGAGCAGTACTTC
>TRBV6-5|NA|TRBJ1-1|once
CATLKTEAFF
TGTGCCACCCTAAAGACTGAAGCTTTCTTT